The source of this T cell receptor (beta chain) is a study of T cells after yellow fever vaccination (dated by TCRdb to about 2019). For context, the study as a whole: Libraries from fractions with low cell numbers were prepared with the SMART-Seq v4 Ultra Low Input RNA kit. Two healthy male donors made up the cohort, one aged 18 to 30 years and the other aged 30 to 39 years. Bulk TCR alpha and beta repertoires were sequenced longitudinally to track T-cell clones before and after primary and booster YFV17D yellow fever vaccination. Blood was collected at multiple timepoints before and after primary and secondary immunization, and bulk PBMC replicates and cell subsets were isolated. On the study overall, not on this receptor specifically: Computational filtering was required because FACS-sorted repertoires could contain abundant contaminating clonotypes from the bulk population. The secondary T-cell response was found to be weaker but faster than the primary response, with a peak reached on day 5 rather than on day 15. Most clones expanded after primary vaccination were re-detected after the booster (around 96% of CD4 and around 88% of CD8), suggesting broad memory maintenance. A small share of clonotypes occurred in both CD4 and CD8 compartments, likely arising from convergent recombination. Because only a couple of donors were included in the study, the extent to which the findings can be generalized is limited.

In the case of this clonotype: The clone's antigen remains unknown. No much larger clone exists at a distance of one base, and base qualities are not known.

The junction carries 13 bases between V and J, which are trimmed by 5 bases and 7 bases respectively. CDR1 and CDR2 are read off the germline V gene (reference sequence) as MNHEY and SMNVEV. Inclusive of the bounding cysteine and phenylalanine, the CDR3 is 13 residues long. Left in the record is the CDR3 DNA by itself, 39 bases read in frame from the first base. This specimen's treatment or condition label, interpreted: live attenuated yellow fever vaccine strain. At each blood-draw timepoint, two biological replicates of bulk PBMCs were collected. A standard Ficoll-Paque protocol was used to isolate PBMCs from peripheral blood. RNA was extracted with TriZol from bulk PBMCs, CD4 and CD8 fractions, and dextramer-positive and dextramer-negative fractions. The instrument given in TCRdb is Illumina NovaSeq 6000. Synthesis of TCR cDNA relied on 5'RACE template switching, a step that introduced a universal primer site along with unique molecular identifiers. Priming of cDNA synthesis was performed from both the TCR alpha and TCR beta constant segments. Two PCR steps were used to amplify libraries, with sample barcodes and sequencing adapters being added in the second step. Sequencing of libraries was done on Illumina HiSeq 2500 (2x100 bp) or NovaSeq (2x150 bp). The published analysis was carried out like this. MIGEC was used to demultiplex reads and collapse the reads into UMI consensus sequences, and MiXCR was used for V(D)J alignment. Using edgeR on replicate PBMC samples, clonotypes were called vaccine-responding if FDR was below 0.01 and the log2 fold change was above 5 up to day 15. Each bulk clonotype received a CD4 or CD8 identity based on whether the sequenced CD4 or CD8 repertoire contained that clonotype at higher abundance. TCRdb reprocessing: public reads trimmed at Q25 with fastp, clones called with MiXCR, in-frame beta chains kept. Rows with a matching CDR3 protein are joined into one entry that keeps the most common DNA and genes. It is TCRdb's table, rather than the study itself, that gives the V and J calls and clone size. In all, the sample holds 400,000 or so distinct CDR3 sequences, and 15% to 20% of those were seen once. Around 17% of the sample comes from the top ten.

The clonotype originates from a man aged 18 to 29 who received the YFV17D yellow fever vaccine. The receptor chain draws on TRBV27 and TRBJ2-3; TRBD2 could be the D gene, as 6 bases match. The sample in question was PBMCs, obtained before the yellow fever booster vaccination. The sequence in DNA is TGTGCCAGCAGTGAAGGGACTCGCTATACGCAGTATTTT. The resulting protein is CASSEGTRYTQYF.